A single sample gave rise to the 7 T cell receptor beta chains below, sequenced in a study of cytomegalovirus exposure and HLA in healthy donors. Amplification used 60 Vbeta primers and 13 Jbeta primers. The assay was immunoSEQ multiplex PCR, and TCRdb's table has in-frame clones only and misses some. The repertoire holds roughly 120,000 clones, with approximately 73% as singletons. Sequencing was done on a sample of PBMCs. Source of these receptors: a man aged 55 to 70 in good health and CMV-seropositive.

This clone was picked up a small number of times. The rearrangement joins TRBV10-3 to TRBJ1-1, with D tentatively TRBD1 (6 bases). The CDR3 totals 13 residues. CDR1 and CDR2 from the germline V gene are ENHRY and SYGVKD. V was clipped by 8 bases and J by 1 base, with 11 bases between them. CDR3 protein: CAIAGTRNTEAFF. CDR3 nucleotides: TGTGCCATCGCCGGGACAAGGAACACTGAAGCTTTCTTT.

The chain uses TRBV5-4 and TRBJ2-7; 14 nucleotides align to TRBD2. V lost 5 bases to trimming and J lost 4 bases; unmatched junction nucleotides: 8. Germline-derived CDR1 and CDR2 are SGHNT and YYREEE (reference sequence). The CDR3 is made up of 16 amino acids. The chain's CDR3 is CASSRTSGGFDYEQYF. CDR3 sequence (DNA): TGTGCCAGCAGTCGGACTAGCGGGGGGTTCGATTACGAGCAGTACTTC.

This clone was seen more than once but under ten times. This rearrangement joins TRBV6-1 to TRBJ2-3; perhaps TRBD2 as D (7 bases). Germline V gene sequence: CDR1 MNHNS, CDR2 SASEGT. The CDR3 runs to 15 residues. The CDR3 DNA follows: TGTGCGACAGGAGGGAAGGGGGGGAGCACAGATACGCAGTATTTT. Amino acids: CATGGKGGSTDTQYF.

The chain carries TRBV6-5 and TRBJ2-7; tentatively, D is TRBD1 (6 bases). Looked up from germline, CDR1 is MNHEY and CDR2 is SVGAGI. Trimming shortened V by 6 bases and J by 5 bases, and 14 bases separated the two germline ends. The CDR3 totals 13 residues. Here the CDR3 DNA reads TGTGCCAGCAGGGGGACAAGCCGGCACGAGCAGTACTTC. Translated: CASRGTSRHEQYF.

The chain is built from TRBV28 and TRBJ1-6; TRBD1 aligns across 8 bases. Losses at the gene ends were 6 bases for V and 10 bases for J; bases not matched to a gene: 11. The CDR3 covers 15 residues. Per germline, CDR1 MDHEN and CDR2 SYDVKM. CDR3 amino acids: CASRLTSGTGSPLHF. In DNA form, the CDR3 reads TGTGCCAGCAGGTTAACTTCCGGGACAGGATCACCCCTCCACTTT. Complete variable domain (other parts from reference TRBV28 and TRBJ1-6): DVKVTQSSRYLVKRTGEKVFLECVQDMDHENMFWYRQDPGLGLRLIYFSYDVKMKEKGDIPEGYSVSREKKERFSLILESASTNQTSMYLCASRLTSGTGSPLHFGNGTRLTVT.

This clone was counted between two and nine times. The CDR3 nucleotides read TGTGCCAGCAGTTACGATAGAAGCTCTGGAAACACCATATATTTT. This codes for CASSYDRSSGNTIYF. The chain couples TRBV6-5 to TRBJ1-3; D remains unclear. V was shortened by 2 bases and J by 0 bases, with 8 bases between the two germline ends. The CDR3 runs 15 residues. The germline CDR1 and CDR2 sequences are MNHEY and SVGAGI.

The V and J genes are TRBV4-1 and TRBJ2-1; D not certain. CDR1 is MGHRA, CDR2 YSYEKL, per germline. The CDR3 length is 16 residues. The V end was cut by 1 base, the J end by 0 bases, with 10 bases between. The CDR3 region has the DNA TGCGCCAGCAGCCAAGGACTGGCTAGCTCCTACAATGAGCAGTTCTTC. This gives the protein CASSQGLASSYNEQFF.